This TCR beta chain was retrieved from a study of shared clonotypes between healthy human individuals. The deep-level immunoSEQ assay was used. The protocol was immunoSEQ multiplex PCR, while the TCRdb copy is restricted to in-frame clones and leaves out a portion. The sample includes approximately 2,000,000 clones, approximately 92% seen only once; the top ten take more than 1.5%. Terminally differentiated effector memory CD45RA+ cells were excluded from the naive CD8 cells, which were CD45RO-negative and positively selected for CCR7. The specimen sequenced was naive CD8+ T cells from PBMCs. This clonotype originated in a young man in good health. Some clones in this sample may be carry-over from other donors' samples.

CDR3 bases: TGTGCCAGCAGTTCCATACAGCGGGAAACAGATACGCAGTATTTT. Residues: CASSSIQRETDTQYF. The chain joins TRBV28 to TRBJ2-3, with 7 positions matching TRBD2. With V trimmed by 4 bases and J by 3 bases, 7 bases remained unmatched. The V gene's germline CDR1 is MDHEN and CDR2 SYDVKM. CDR3 length equals 15 residues.